This T cell receptor (beta chain) is drawn from a study of post-analysis software for immune sequencing data. General observations from the study: In patients, TRBV5-6, TRBV5-1 and TRBV20-1 belonged to five or six TRBV segments found more frequently than in controls. Diversity measured as normalized Chao1 was significantly lower in multiple sclerosis patients than in controls. Those samples that were prepared in the same batch co-clustered strongly by F measure.

Incorporated into the TCR beta cDNA libraries were unique molecular identifiers, which served to reduce PCR and sequencing biases. TCRdb re-derived calls from the PCR reads in MiXCR, one entry per CDR3 protein. This sample has approximately 250,000 distinct CDR3 sequences; roughly a third occur once, and the top ten carry 4% to 6%. The V gene lost 2 bases and the J gene lost 4 bases, with 7 bases spanning the gap. Per the germline V gene, CDR1 is SGHDN and CDR2 is FVKESK. There are 13 residues in the CDR3. This clonotype was detected many times. Its specificity is not known. The chain links TRBV14 to TRBJ2-3; no clear D gene. This TCR derives from a girl aged 5-17 years with multiple sclerosis. The sample comprised blood. CDR3 nucleotides: TGTGCCAGCAGCCAATTATCTTCAGATACGCAGTATTTT. It translates to CASSQLSSDTQYF.